Below are 6 T cell receptor beta chains sequenced from a single sample in a study of monozygotic twins with inflammatory bowel disease (dated by TCRdb to the late 2010s). The library was prepared using 5' RACE. TCRdb records Illumina HiSeq 2500 as the sequencer. Each CDR3 protein sequence appears as one entry after TCRdb reprocessed the reads, and no DNA is included. This sample's clone table shows 400,000 to 500,000 distinct CDR3 sequences. 2% to 2.5% of the sample comes from the top ten. The sequencing input was blood. These receptors all stem from a human donor with ulcerative colitis or Crohn's disease, or a healthy co-twin of an affected twin (not recorded which).

The gene calls are TRBV4-1 and TRBJ2-3; TCRdb outputs TRBD1, but without DNA this stays unchecked. Germline CDR1 is MGHRA and CDR2 is YSYEKL. This CDR3 contains 15 residues. CDR3 in amino acids: CASSSTGGPTDTQYF.

The chain recombines TRBV6-1 with TRBJ1-1; the D call of TRBD1 rests on TCRdb alone, since no DNA is present to check it. CDR3 length equals 16 residues. Germline CDR1 and CDR2: MNHNS and SASEGT. This chain's CDR3 is CASHRGGEGANTEAFF.

The CDR3 spells CAISDYGAQETQYF. The chain has TRBV10-3 and TRBJ2-5; TCRdb outputs TRBD1, but without DNA this stays unchecked. From germline, CDR1 is ENHRY and CDR2 SYGVKD. The CDR3 has 14 residues.

The V gene is TRBV7-2, the J gene TRBJ2-5; TCRdb's assignment of TRBD1 cannot be checked, as there is no DNA. CDR3 size: 14 residues. Germline assignment: CDR1 SGHTA and CDR2 FQGNSA. CDR3 in amino acids: CASSQTRGPETQYF.

V usage is TRBV4-2 and J usage is TRBJ1-2; the D call from TCRdb, TRBD1, cannot be confirmed without DNA. Germline CDR1 is LGHNA and CDR2 is YNFKEQ. The CDR3 sequence is 16 residues long. This CDR3 is CASSVTGTGGLGGYTF.

V and J are TRBV12-3 or TRBV12-4 and TRBJ1-1; TCRdb names TRBD1, which stays unverified in the absence of DNA. CDR3 length: 14 residues. The CDR3 loop is CASSVRGIRTEAFF.